A selection of T cell receptor beta chains follows, all from one sample in a study of cytomegalovirus exposure and HLA in healthy donors. TCRdb's copy holds only in-frame clones and misses some; the assay was immunoSEQ multiplex PCR. The table lists around 92,000 clones, about 80% of them singletons. The source material was PBMCs. The receptors were gathered from a female donor in good health and CMV-seropositive. Each CDR3 is given with its conserved first and last residue. The D gene is left open where the match is weak. Rows give clone size only sometimes, using once, few, many, or a class for an expanded clone.

v_gene	abundance	j_gene	d_gene	CDR3aa	CDR3nt
TRBV28	few	TRBJ2-7	TRBD1	CASSAGTGNYEQYF	TGTGCCAGCAGCGCCGGGACAGGGAATTACGAGCAGTACTTC
TRBV5-4	NA	TRBJ2-1	TRBD1	CASSLTGEQFF	TGTGCCAGCAGCTTGACAGGGGAACAGTTCTTC
TRBV25-1	NA	TRBJ2-1	NA	CASSELASGPSSYNEQFF	TGTGCCAGCAGTGAATTGGCCAGCGGGCCCAGCTCCTACAATGAGCAGTTCTTC
TRBV6-5	NA	TRBJ2-2	NA	CASRPSSDTGELFF	TGTGCCAGCAGGCCATCTAGCGACACCGGGGAGCTGTTTTTT
TRBV19	NA	TRBJ2-7	TRBD1	CASSITSGGFSYEQYF	TGTGCCAGTAGTATTACATCAGGGGGCTTTTCCTACGAGCAGTACTTC
TRBV5-1	NA	TRBJ2-5	TRBD1	CASSSPGQGEETQYF	TGCGCCAGCAGCTCCCCCGGACAGGGGGAAGAGACCCAGTACTTC
TRBV30	NA	TRBJ2-1	TRBD2	CAWSVLQRENAYNEQFF	TGTGCCTGGAGTGTACTCCAGCGGGAGAATGCCTACAATGAGCAGTTCTTC
TRBV2	once	TRBJ2-1	NA	CASSEEGPGNEQFF	TGTGCCAGCAGTGAAGAAGGTCCAGGCAATGAGCAGTTCTTC
TRBV7-8	NA	TRBJ2-1	TRBD2	CASSQTSGKPAEQFF	TGTGCCAGCAGCCAAACTAGCGGAAAGCCGGCTGAGCAGTTCTTC
TRBV4-1	once	TRBJ2-3	TRBD2	CASSQDGGLAGGRADTQYF	TGCGCCAGCAGCCAAGATGGGGGACTAGCGGGAGGGCGCGCAGATACGCAGTATTTT
TRBV19	NA	TRBJ1-1	TRBD1	CASSIGNRGTEAFF	TGTGCCAGTAGTATAGGCAACAGGGGGACCGAAGCTTTCTTT